This T cell receptor beta chain was profiled in a study of control samples from healthy donors and cancer patients. Germline V gene lookup returns CDR1 SGHNT and CDR2 YYREEE (reference sequence). This CDR3 comprises 13 residues. The V end was cut by 4 bases, the J end by 2 bases, with 9 bases between. Some clones are missing from TCRdb's copy, which holds only in-frame ones; the method was immunoSEQ multiplex PCR. Of some 120,000 clones listed, 85% to 95% were seen once; the top ten hold approximately 8.6%. The sequence was collected from a man aged 18 to 29 in good health. V gene TRBV5-4 combines with J gene TRBJ1-2; no firm D call. Input material: blood. The CDR3 DNA is TGTGCCAGCAGCCCGGACCGCAACTATGGCTACACCTTC. Amino acids: CASSPDRNYGYTF.